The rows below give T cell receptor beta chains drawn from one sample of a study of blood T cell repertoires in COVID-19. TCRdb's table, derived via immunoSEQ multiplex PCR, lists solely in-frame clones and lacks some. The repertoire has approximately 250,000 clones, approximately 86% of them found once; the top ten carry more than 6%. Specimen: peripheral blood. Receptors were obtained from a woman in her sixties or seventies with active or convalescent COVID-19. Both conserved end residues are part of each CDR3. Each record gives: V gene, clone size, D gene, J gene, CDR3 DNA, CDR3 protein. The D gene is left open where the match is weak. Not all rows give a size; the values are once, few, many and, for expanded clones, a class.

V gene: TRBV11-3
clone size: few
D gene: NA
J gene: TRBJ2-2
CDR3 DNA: TGTGCCAGCAGCTTAGGGCAGGGGCACACCGGGGAGCTGTTTTTT
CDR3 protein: CASSLGQGHTGELFF

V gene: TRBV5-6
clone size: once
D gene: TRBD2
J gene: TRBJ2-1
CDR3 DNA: TGTGCCAGCAGCTTGACAGGACTAGCGGGTTTTCGAGAGCAGTTCTTC
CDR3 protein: CASSLTGLAGFREQFF

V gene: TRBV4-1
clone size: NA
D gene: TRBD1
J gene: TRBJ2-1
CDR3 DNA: TGCGCCAGCAGCCAAGCAGGGGGCATTGGGCAGTTCTTC
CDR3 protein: CASSQAGGIGQFF

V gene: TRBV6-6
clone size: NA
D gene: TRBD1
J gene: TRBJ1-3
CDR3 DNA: TGTGCCAGCAGTCCGGACAGGGCTGGAAACACCATATATTTT
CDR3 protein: CASSPDRAGNTIYF

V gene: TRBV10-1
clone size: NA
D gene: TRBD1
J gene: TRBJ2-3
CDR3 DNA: TGCGCCAGCAGTAGATCCGGGACAGGGGAAATTAATACGCAGTATTTT
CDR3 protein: CASSRSGTGEINTQYF

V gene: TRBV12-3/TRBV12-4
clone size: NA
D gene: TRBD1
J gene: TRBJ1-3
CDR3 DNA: TGTGCCAGCAACAGGGGGCTTGGAAACACCATATATTTT
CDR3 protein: CASNRGLGNTIYF

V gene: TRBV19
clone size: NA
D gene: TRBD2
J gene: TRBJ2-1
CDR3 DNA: TGTGCCAGTAGTAGGCCTGGGACTAGCGGTTACAATGAGCAGTTCTTC
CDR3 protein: CASSRPGTSGYNEQFF

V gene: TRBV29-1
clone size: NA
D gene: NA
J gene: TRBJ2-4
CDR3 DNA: TGCAGCGTTCTGGAGGGGCTAGCCAAAAACATTCAGTACTTC
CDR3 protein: CSVLEGLAKNIQYF

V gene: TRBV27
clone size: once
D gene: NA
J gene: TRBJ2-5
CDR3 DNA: TGTGCCAGCAGTTCAAATCGGGGGGCGGGGACCCAGTACTTC
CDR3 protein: CASSSNRGAGTQYF

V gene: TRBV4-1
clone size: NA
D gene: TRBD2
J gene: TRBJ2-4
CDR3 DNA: TGCGCCAGCAGCCAAGGTTCCGCTAGCGGGTCCAAAAACATTCAGTACTTC
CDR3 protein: CASSQGSASGSKNIQYF

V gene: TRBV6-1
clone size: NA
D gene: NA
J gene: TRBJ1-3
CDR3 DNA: TGTGCCAGCAGTGAATGGGCAGCTGAAGTCCTCTCTGGAAACACCATATATTTT
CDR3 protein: CASSEWAAEVLSGNTIYF

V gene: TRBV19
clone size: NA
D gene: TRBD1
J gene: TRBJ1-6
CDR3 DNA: TGTGCCAGTAGTCTGACAGGACAGGGACGAGAAAGCTCCTATAATTCACCCCTCCACTTT
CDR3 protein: CASSLTGQGRESSYNSPLHF

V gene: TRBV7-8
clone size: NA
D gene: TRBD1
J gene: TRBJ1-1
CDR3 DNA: TGTGCCAGCAGCTTTAGGTCGGAGACAGGGATTGCTTTCTTT
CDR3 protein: CASSFRSETGIAFF

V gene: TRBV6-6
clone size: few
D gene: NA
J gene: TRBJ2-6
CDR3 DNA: TGTGCCAGCAGCCGGCCGGGGTCCGGGGCCAACGTCCTGACTTTC
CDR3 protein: CASSRPGSGANVLTF

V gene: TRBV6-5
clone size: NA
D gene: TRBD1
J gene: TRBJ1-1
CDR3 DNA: TGTGCCAGCAGCGGACAGGTGGCGAACACTGAAGCTTTCTTT
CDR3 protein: CASSGQVANTEAFF

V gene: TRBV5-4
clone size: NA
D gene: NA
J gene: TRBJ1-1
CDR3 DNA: TGTGCCAGCAGCATGCAGTTGAATGAAGCTTTCTTT
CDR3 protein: CASSMQLNEAFF

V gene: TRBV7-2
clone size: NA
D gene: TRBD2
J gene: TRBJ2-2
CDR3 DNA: TGTGCCAGCAGCTTAAGACGAGCGGGAGGGCCGACCGGGGAGCTGTTTTTT
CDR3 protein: CASSLRRAGGPTGELFF

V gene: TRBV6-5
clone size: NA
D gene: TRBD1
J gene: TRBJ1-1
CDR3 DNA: TGTGCCAGCAGTTTGACTCCGGGACAGGGAACGGAAGCTTTCTTT
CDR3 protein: CASSLTPGQGTEAFF

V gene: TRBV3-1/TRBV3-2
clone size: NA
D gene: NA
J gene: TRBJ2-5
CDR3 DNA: TGTGCCAGCAGCGGGGGGGCCCAAGAGACCCAGTACTTC
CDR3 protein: CASSGGAQETQYF

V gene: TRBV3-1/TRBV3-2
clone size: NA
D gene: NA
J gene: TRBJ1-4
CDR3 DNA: TGTGCCAGCAGCCAAGATCTCGTTAATGAAAAACTGTTTTTT
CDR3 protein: CASSQDLVNEKLFF

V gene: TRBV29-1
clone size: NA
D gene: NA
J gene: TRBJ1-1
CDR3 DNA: TGCAGCGTGATCCGGACAGCGAACACTGAAGCTTTCTTT
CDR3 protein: CSVIRTANTEAFF

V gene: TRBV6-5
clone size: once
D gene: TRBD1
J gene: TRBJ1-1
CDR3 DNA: TGTGCCAGCAGTAGCGACAGGGGTTGGACTGAAGCTTTCTTT
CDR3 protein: CASSSDRGWTEAFF

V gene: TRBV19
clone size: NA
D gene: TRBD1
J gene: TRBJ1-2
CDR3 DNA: TGTGCCAGTAGTCCACAGGGGGCTGGCTATGGCTACACCTTC
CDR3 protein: CASSPQGAGYGYTF

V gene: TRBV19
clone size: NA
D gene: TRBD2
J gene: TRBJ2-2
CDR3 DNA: TGTGCCAGTAGTATGGGCGGAGCGGGGGGACGACTGTTTTTT
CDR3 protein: CASSMGGAGGRLFF

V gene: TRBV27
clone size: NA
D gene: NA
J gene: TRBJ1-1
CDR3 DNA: TGTGCCAGCAGTTATCAGGGGTTGAACACTGAAGCTTTCTTT
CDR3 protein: CASSYQGLNTEAFF

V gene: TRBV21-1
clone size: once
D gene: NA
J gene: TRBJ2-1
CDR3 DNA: TGTGCCAGGCCAGGACTAGCGGGGGGGGTTGAGCAGTTCTTC
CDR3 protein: CARPGLAGGVEQFF

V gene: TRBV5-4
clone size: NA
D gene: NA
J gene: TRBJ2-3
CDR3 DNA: TGTGCCAGCAGCTTGAGTCGGTCTGGCACAGATACGCAGTATTTT
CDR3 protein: CASSLSRSGTDTQYF

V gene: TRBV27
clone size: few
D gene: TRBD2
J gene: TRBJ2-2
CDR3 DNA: TGTGCCGTACGGAGAGCGGGGGGGGGCACCGGGGAGCTGTTTTTT
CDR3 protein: CAVRRAGGGTGELFF

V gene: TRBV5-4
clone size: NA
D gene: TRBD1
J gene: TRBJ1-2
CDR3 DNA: TGTGCCACCTCGACAGGGGCGGCTAACTATGGCTACACCTTC
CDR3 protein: CATSTGAANYGYTF

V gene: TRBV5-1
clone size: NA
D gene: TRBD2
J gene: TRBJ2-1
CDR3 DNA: TGCGCCAGCAGCTCGACTAGCGGAGGGGTCGATGAGCAGTTCTTC
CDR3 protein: CASSSTSGGVDEQFF

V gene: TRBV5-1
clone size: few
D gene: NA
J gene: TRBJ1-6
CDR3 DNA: TGCGCCAGCAGCTTGTATCAGGGGTCCCCATCACCCCTCCACTTT
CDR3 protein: CASSLYQGSPSPLHF

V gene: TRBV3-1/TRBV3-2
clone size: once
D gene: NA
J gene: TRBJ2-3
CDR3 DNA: TGTGCCAGCAGCCAAGGCGGGGTATTGTATTTT
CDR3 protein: CASSQGGVLYF

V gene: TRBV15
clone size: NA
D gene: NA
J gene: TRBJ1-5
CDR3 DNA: TGTGCCACCAGCAGAGTTCTCGGACAGAGCAATCAGCCCCAGCATTTT
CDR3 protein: CATSRVLGQSNQPQHF

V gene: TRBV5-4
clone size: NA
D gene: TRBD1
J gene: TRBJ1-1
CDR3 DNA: TGTGCCAGCAGCTTGCTAAAGGGGGCTGGCACTGAAGCTTTCTTT
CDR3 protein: CASSLLKGAGTEAFF

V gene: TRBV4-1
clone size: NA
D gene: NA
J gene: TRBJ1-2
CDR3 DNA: TGCGCCAGCAGCCAAGATCCCGGGGGGCTGGATGGCTACACCTTC
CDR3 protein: CASSQDPGGLDGYTF

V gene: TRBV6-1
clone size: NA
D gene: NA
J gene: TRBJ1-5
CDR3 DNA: TGTGCCAGCAGTGAGTCAACAGGGACGGGTCAGCCCCAGCATTTT
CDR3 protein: CASSESTGTGQPQHF

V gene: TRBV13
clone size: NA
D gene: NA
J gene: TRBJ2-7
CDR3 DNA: TGTGCCAGCAGCCTATACTACGAGCAGTACTTC
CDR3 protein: CASSLYYEQYF

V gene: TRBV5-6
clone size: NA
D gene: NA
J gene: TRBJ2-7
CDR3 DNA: TGTGCCAGCAGCTTGGGGACTCCCCTATTAACCTACGAGCAGTACTTC
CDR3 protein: CASSLGTPLLTYEQYF

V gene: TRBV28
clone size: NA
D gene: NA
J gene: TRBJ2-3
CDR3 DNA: TGTGCCAGCTCCGCTCTAGGGGGATTTAGCACAGATACGCAGTATTTT
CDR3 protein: CASSALGGFSTDTQYF

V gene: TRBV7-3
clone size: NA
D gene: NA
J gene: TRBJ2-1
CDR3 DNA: TGTGCCAGCAGCTTAAACTCGTACAATGAGCAGTTCTTC
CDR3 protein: CASSLNSYNEQFF

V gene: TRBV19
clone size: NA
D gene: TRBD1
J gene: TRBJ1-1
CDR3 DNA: TGTGCCAGTAGTATGGACAGGGCTTACATGAACACTGAAGCTTTCTTT
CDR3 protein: CASSMDRAYMNTEAFF

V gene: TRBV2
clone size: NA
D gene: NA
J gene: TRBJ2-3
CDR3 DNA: TGTGCCAGCAGGGTCGACACCAATACGCAGTATTTT
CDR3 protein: CASRVDTNTQYF

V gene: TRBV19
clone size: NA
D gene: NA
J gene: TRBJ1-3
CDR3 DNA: TGTGCCAGCGAGTTGAGGGCTGGAAACACCATATATTTT
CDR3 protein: CASELRAGNTIYF

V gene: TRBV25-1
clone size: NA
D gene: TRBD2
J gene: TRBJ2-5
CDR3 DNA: TGTGCCAGCAGTCCTCCCGGGCGGGGGGGCCTTAGTGAGACCCAGTACTTC
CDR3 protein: CASSPPGRGGLSETQYF

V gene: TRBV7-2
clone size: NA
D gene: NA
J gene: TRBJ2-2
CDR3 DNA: TGTGCCAGCAGCTTATGGTCCTCCAGGTCCGGGGAGCTGTTTTTT
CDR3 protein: CASSLWSSRSGELFF

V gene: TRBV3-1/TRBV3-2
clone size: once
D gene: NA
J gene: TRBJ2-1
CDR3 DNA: TGTGCCAGCAGCCAAATCTCGGGAGTGGATGAGCAGTTCTTC
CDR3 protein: CASSQISGVDEQFF

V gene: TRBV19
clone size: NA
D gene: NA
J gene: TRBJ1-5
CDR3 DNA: TGTGCCAGTAGTAAAAACCCCTATAGCAATCAGCCCCAGCATTTT
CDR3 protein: CASSKNPYSNQPQHF

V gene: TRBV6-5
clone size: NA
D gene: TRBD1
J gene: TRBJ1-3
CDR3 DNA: TGTGCCAGCAGGTCCTCTCCGGGACAGCAAAACACCATATATTTT
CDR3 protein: CASRSSPGQQNTIYF

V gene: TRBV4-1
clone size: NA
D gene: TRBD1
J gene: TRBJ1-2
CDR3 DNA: TGCGCCAGCAGCCGAACAGGGGGCACTAACTATGGCTACACCTTC
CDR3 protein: CASSRTGGTNYGYTF

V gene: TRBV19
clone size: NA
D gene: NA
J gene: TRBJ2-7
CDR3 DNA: TGTGCCAGTAGTTTTTCGGACACTATGCCCGGGGAGCAGTACTTC
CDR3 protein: CASSFSDTMPGEQYF

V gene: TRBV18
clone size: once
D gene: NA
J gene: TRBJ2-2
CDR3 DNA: TGTGCCAGCTCACCAGAACTACAAAACGGGGAGCTGTTTTTT
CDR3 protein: CASSPELQNGELFF

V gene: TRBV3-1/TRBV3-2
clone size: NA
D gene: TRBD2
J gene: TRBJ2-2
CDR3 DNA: TGTGCCAGCCACGGACTAGCGGGAGGGCCGAACACCGGGGAGCTGTTTTTT
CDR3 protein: CASHGLAGGPNTGELFF

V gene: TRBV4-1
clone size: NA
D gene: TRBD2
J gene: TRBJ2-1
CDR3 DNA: TGCGCCAGCAGCCGATTTCCGGGACTAGGTAAAGACTCCTACAATGAGCAGTTCTTC
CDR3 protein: CASSRFPGLGKDSYNEQFF

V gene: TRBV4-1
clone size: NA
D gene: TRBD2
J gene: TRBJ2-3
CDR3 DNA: TGCGCCAGCAGCCAAACCGGGACTAGCCCAGATACGCAGTATTTT
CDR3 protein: CASSQTGTSPDTQYF

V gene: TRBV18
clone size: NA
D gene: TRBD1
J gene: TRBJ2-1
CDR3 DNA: TGTGCCAGCTCACCAGTCCAACGACAGGGGCCCTACAATGAGCAGTTCTTC
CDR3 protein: CASSPVQRQGPYNEQFF

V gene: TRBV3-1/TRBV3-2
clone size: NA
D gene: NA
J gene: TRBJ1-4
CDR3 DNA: TGTGCCAGCAGCCAGCGGGGGGGCGCGTTGGTTAATGAAAAACTGTTTTTT
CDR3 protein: CASSQRGGALVNEKLFF

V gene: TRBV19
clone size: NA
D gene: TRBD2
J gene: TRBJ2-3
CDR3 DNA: TGTGCCAGTACCCTAGCGGCTAGCGGGGGTGGCACAGATACGCAGTATTTT
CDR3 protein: CASTLAASGGGTDTQYF

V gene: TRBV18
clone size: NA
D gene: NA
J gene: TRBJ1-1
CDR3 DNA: TGTGCCAGCTCACCACGAGGGGGAACAACTGAAGCTTTCTTT
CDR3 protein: CASSPRGGTTEAFF

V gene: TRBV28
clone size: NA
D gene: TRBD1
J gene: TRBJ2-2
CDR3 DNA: TGTGCCAGCAGGGAGGACAGGGGGGACACCGGGGAGCTGTTTTTT
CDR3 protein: CASREDRGDTGELFF